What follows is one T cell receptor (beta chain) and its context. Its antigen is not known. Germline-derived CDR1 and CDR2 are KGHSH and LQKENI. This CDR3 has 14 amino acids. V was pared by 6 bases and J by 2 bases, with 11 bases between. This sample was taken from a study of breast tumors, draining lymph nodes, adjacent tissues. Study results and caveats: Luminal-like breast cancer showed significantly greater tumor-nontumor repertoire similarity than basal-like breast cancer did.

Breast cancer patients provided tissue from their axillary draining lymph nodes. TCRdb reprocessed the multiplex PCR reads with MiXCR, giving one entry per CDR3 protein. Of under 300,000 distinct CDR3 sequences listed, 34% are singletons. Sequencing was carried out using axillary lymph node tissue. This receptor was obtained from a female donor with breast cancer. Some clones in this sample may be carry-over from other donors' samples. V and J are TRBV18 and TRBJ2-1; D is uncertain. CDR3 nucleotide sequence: TGTGCCAGCTCCCTTTCCTCTACCTACAATGAGCAGTTCTTC. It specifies CASSLSSTYNEQFF.